This T cell receptor (beta chain) was captured by sequencing in a study of tumor-infiltrating lymphocytes in localized non-small cell lung cancer. Study context: Tumor tissue and non-adjacent uninvolved lung came from each patient.

With respect to this clone: The antigen is undetermined.

V was clipped by 4 bases and J by 3 bases, with 17 bases between them. CDR1 is ENHRY, CDR2 SYGVKD, per germline. The CDR3 is made up of 16 amino acids. Study findings and constraints: Technical variation could not be separated from intratumor heterogeneity here. No link was found between tumor T-cell fraction and recurrence-free survival.

The method was immunoSEQ multiplex PCR; TCRdb's version includes in-frame clones alone and lacks a portion of them. The sample contains 16,000 or so clones, less than 85% of which appear only once. The TCR comes from a human donor with non-small cell lung cancer. The specimen was lung tumor tissue. V usage is TRBV10-3 and J usage is TRBJ2-3; no clear D gene. CDR3 region: CAISAARSEGTDTQYF. The CDR3 DNA follows: TGTGCCATCAGTGCTGCGCGTTCCGAAGGGACAGATACGCAGTATTTT.